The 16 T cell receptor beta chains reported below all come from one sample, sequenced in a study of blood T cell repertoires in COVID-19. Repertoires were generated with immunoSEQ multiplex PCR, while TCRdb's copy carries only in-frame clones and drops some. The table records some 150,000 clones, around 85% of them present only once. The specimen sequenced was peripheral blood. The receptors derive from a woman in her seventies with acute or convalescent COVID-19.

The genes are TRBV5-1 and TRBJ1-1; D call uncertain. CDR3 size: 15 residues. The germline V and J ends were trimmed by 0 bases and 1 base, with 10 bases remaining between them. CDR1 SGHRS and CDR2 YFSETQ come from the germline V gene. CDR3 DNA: TGCGCCAGCAGCTTGGTGGGAGCGCAGAACACTGAAGCTTTCTTT. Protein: CASSLVGAQNTEAFF. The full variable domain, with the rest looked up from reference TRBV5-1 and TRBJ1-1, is KAGVTQTPRYLIKTRGQQVTLSCSPISGHRSVSWYQQTPGQGLQFLFEYFSETQRNKGNFPGRFSGRQFSNSRSEMNVSTLELGDSALYLCASSLVGAQNTEAFFGQGTRLTVV.

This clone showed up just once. The CDR3 DNA sequence: TGTGCCATCAGTGAGGGAGGACATCAGCCCCAGCATTTT. Translation gives CAISEGGHQPQHF. V usage is TRBV10-3 and J usage is TRBJ1-5; D remains ambiguous. The germline V gene encodes CDR1 ENHRY and CDR2 SYGVKD. Trimming removed 2 bases from V and 5 bases from J, with 7 bases in between. The CDR3 totals 13 residues.

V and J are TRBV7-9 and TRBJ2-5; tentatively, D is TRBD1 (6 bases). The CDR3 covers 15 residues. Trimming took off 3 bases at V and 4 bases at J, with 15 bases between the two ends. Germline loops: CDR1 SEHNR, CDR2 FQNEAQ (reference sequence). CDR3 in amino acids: CASSFRATGLETQYF. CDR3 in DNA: TGTGCCAGCAGCTTCCGCGCTACAGGGTTAGAGACCCAGTACTTC.

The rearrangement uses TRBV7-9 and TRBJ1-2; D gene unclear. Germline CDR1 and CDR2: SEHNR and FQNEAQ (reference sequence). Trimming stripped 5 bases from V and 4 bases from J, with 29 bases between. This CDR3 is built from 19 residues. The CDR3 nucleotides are TGTGCCAGCAGCCCCCCCCGGCCCGAACTATCAATCCCTGGCTATGGCTACACCTTC. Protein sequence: CASSPPRPELSIPGYGYTF.

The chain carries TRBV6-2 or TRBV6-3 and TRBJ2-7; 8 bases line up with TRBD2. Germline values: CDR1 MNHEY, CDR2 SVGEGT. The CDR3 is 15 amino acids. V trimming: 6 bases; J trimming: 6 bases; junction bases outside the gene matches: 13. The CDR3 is CASSAWSGGSGEQYF. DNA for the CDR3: TGTGCCAGCAGCGCCTGGAGCGGGGGTTCTGGCGAGCAGTACTTC.

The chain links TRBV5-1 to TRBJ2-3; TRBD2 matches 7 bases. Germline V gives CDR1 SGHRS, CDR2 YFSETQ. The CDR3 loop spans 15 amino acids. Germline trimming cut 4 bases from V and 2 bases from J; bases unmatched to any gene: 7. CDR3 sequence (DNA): TGCGCCAGCAGCCGGGGGGACCATAACACAGATACGCAGTATTTT. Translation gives CASSRGDHNTDTQYF.

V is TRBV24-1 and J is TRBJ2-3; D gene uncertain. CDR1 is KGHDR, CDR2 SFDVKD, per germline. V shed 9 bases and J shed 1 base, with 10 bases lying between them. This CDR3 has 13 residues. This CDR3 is CATRGDRTDTQYF. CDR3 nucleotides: TGTGCCACCCGCGGAGATCGCACAGATACGCAGTATTTT.

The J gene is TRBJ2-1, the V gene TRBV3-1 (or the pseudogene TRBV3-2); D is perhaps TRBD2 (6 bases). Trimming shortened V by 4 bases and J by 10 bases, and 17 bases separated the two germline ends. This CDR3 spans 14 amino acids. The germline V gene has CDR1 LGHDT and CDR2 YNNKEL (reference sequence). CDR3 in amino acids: CASSPAGRLTEQFF. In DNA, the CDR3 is TGTGCCAGCAGCCCAGCGGGTCGGTTAACAGAGCAGTTCTTC.

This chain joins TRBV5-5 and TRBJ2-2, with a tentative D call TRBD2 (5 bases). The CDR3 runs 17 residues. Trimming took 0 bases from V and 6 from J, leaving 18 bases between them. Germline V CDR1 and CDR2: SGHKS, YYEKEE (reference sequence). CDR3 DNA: TGTGCCAGCAGCTTGGCCGGAGCGGCAAACAGAGCCGGGGAGCTGTTTTTT. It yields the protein CASSLAGAANRAGELFF.

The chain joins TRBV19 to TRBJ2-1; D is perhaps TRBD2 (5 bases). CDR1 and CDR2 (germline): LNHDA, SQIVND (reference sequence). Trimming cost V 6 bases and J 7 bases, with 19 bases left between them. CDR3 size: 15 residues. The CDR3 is CASSSIGGRRNEQFF. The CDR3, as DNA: TGTGCCAGTAGCTCGATCGGAGGAAGGAGGAATGAGCAGTTCTTC.

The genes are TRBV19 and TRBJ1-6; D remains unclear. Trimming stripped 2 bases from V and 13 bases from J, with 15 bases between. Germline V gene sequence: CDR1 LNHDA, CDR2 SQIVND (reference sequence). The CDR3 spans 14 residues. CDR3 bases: TGTGCCAGTAGTATAATACAACCGCAATCGCCCCTCCACTTT. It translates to CASSIIQPQSPLHF.

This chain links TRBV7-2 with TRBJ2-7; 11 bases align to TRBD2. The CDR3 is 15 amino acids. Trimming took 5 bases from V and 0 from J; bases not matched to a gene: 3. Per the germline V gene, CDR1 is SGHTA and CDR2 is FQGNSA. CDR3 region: CASSTSGGYSYEQYF. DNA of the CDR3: TGTGCCAGCAGCACTAGCGGGGGTTACTCCTACGAGCAGTACTTC.

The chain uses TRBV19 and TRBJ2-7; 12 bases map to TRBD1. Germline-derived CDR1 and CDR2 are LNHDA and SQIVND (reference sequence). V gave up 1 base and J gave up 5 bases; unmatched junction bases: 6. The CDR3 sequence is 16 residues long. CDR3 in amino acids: CASSIVRRDRGHEQYV. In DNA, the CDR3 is TGTGCCAGTAGTATAGTTCGACGGGACAGGGGGCACGAGCAGTACGTC.

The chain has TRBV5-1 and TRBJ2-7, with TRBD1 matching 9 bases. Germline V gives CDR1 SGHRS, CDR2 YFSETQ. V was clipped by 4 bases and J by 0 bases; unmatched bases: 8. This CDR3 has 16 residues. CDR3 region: CASSPLGTGTSYEQYV. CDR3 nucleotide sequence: TGCGCCAGCAGCCCCCTGGGGACAGGGACCTCCTACGAGCAGTACGTC.

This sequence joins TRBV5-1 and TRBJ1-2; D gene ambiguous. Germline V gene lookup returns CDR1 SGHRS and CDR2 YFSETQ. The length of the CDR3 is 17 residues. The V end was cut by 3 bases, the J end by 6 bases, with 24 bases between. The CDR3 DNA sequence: TGCGCCAGCAGCTCCAACCCCGGGTCAGATTTCCTGCATGGCTACACCTTC. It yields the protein CASSSNPGSDFLHGYTF. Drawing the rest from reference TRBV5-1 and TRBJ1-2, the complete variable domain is KAGVTQTPRYLIKTRGQQVTLSCSPISGHRSVSWYQQTPGQGLQFLFEYFSETQRNKGNFPGRFSGRQFSNSRSEMNVSTLELGDSALYLCASSSNPGSDFLHGYTFGSGTRLTVV.

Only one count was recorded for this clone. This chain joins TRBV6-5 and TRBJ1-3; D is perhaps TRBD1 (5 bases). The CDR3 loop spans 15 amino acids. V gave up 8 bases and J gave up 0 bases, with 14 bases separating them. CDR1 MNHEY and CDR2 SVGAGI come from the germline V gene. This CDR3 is CASVFGGSSGNTIYF. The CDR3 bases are TGTGCCAGCGTGTTCGGGGGGAGCTCTGGAAACACCATATATTTT.